Listed below are T cell receptor beta chains from one sample, sequenced in a study of technical replicates of blood from a few donors. Assay used: immunoSEQ multiplex PCR; TCRdb lists only in-frame clones, some missing. The data show 55,000 to 75,000 clones, 70% to 90% seen once. The material sequenced was PBMCs. The receptors come from a human donor in good health. Some clones in this sample may be carry-over from other donors' samples. Both conserved end residues are part of each CDR3. The order of the fields is V gene, clone size, J gene, D gene, CDR3 DNA, CDR3 protein. A D gene is named only where the DNA matches it firmly. Expanded clones get a size class; other rows say once, few or many, or leave the size out.

V: TRBV6-1; size: medium-sized; J: TRBJ1-1; D: -; DNA: TGTGCCAGCAGTGAAGAGGGACAACCGAACACTGAAGCTTTCTTT; CDR3: CASSEEGQPNTEAFF
V: TRBV11-3; size: -; J: TRBJ2-7; D: -; DNA: TGTGCCAGCAGCTTAGAAGCAGGTTTCGGCGAGCAGTACTTC; CDR3: CASSLEAGFGEQYF
V: TRBV7-9; size: -; J: TRBJ2-1; D: TRBD2; DNA: TGTGCCAGCAGCCAAACTAGCGACTACAATGAGCAGTTCTTC; CDR3: CASSQTSDYNEQFF
V: TRBV11-2; size: -; J: TRBJ1-2; D: -; DNA: TGTGCCAGCGGCGAAACAGGGTCCCCCTATGGCTACACCTTC; CDR3: CASGETGSPYGYTF
V: TRBV2; size: -; J: TRBJ1-1; D: TRBD1; DNA: TGTGCCAGCAGCGAAGACAGGGGGCGCACTGAAGCTTTCTTT; CDR3: CASSEDRGRTEAFF
V: TRBV6-5; size: -; J: TRBJ2-7; D: -; DNA: TGTGCCAGCAGTTACCTTACGGGGTACGAGCAGTACTTC; CDR3: CASSYLTGYEQYF
V: TRBV7-2; size: -; J: TRBJ1-6; D: TRBD1; DNA: TGTGCCAGCAGCCGACAGGGTTATAATTCACCCCTCCACTTT; CDR3: CASSRQGYNSPLHF
V: TRBV7-8; size: -; J: TRBJ1-5; D: -; DNA: TGTGCCAGCAGCTTAGTAGCTCGCGACCCCAACCGGGAGTCTCAGCCCCAGCATTTT; CDR3: CASSLVARDPNRESQPQHF
V: TRBV7-8; size: -; J: TRBJ2-7; D: -; DNA: TGTGCCAGCAGCTTAGGTGTAGCGGTTATCTCCTACGAGCAGTACTTC; CDR3: CASSLGVAVISYEQYF
V: TRBV4-3; size: -; J: TRBJ2-1; D: TRBD2; DNA: TGCGCCAGCAGCCAAGCAGGGCGGGGGGGCCGGAGGGAGCAGTTCTTC; CDR3: CASSQAGRGGRREQFF
V: TRBV5-1; size: few; J: TRBJ2-1; D: -; DNA: TGCGCCAGCAGCTCCGCGGGTGGTTACAATGAGCAGTTCTTC; CDR3: CASSSAGGYNEQFF
V: TRBV7-3; size: -; J: TRBJ2-7; D: TRBD1; DNA: TGTGCCAGCAGCTTCCGGGACAGGCACGAGCAGTACTTC; CDR3: CASSFRDRHEQYF
V: TRBV30; size: few; J: TRBJ1-2; D: TRBD1; DNA: TGTGCCTGGAGTGTACCCAGGGGGCTGTATGGCTACACCTTC; CDR3: CAWSVPRGLYGYTF
V: TRBV10-3; size: -; J: TRBJ2-5; D: TRBD2; DNA: TGTGCCATCAGTGAAATCCGAGCGGGGGCCCTCCACCAAGAGACCCAGTACTTC; CDR3: CAISEIRAGALHQETQYF
V: TRBV19; size: -; J: TRBJ2-5; D: -; DNA: TGTGCCAGTAGTGCAGAGGGACTCCAAGAGACCCAGTACTTC; CDR3: CASSAEGLQETQYF
V: TRBV5-4; size: -; J: TRBJ2-2; D: TRBD2; DNA: TGTGCCAGCAGCCGAGCCGGGACTAGCGGGACGAACACCGGGGAGCTGTTTTTT; CDR3: CASSRAGTSGTNTGELFF
V: TRBV2; size: -; J: TRBJ2-4; D: -; DNA: TGTGCCAGCAGTGAAGAGGTTGGACTAGCCAAAAACATTCAGTACTTC; CDR3: CASSEEVGLAKNIQYF
V: TRBV7-9; size: -; J: TRBJ2-7; D: TRBD2; DNA: TGTGCCAGCAGCTCTCCGGGACTAGCGGGAGCCCACGAGCAGTACTTC; CDR3: CASSSPGLAGAHEQYF
V: TRBV7-2; size: -; J: TRBJ2-7; D: -; DNA: TGTGCCAGCAGCTCCAACGGCGAGCAGTACTTC; CDR3: CASSSNGEQYF
V: TRBV7-3; size: many; J: TRBJ2-7; D: TRBD1; DNA: TGTGCCAGCAGCCCCTCAGGACAGGGGGTATTGTACGAGCAGTACTTC; CDR3: CASSPSGQGVLYEQYF
V: TRBV2; size: few; J: TRBJ1-5; D: TRBD1; DNA: TGTGCCAGCAAAACAGGGGGCGGCAATCAGCCCCAGCATTTT; CDR3: CASKTGGGNQPQHF
V: TRBV30; size: -; J: TRBJ1-1; D: -; DNA: TGTGCCTGGAGGGGGAGGCGGTCGGAGGCTTTCTTT; CDR3: CAWRGRRSEAFF
V: TRBV6-5; size: -; J: TRBJ2-7; D: TRBD1; DNA: TGTGCCAGCAGTTACGGGGGACAGTCTTACGAGCAGTACTTC; CDR3: CASSYGGQSYEQYF